This T cell receptor (beta chain) was documented in a study of T-cell reconstitution after alpha-beta-depleted transplantation in children. Overall study results and limits: Reportedly, alpha-beta T cells present about two months post-transplant originated from several hundred expanded clones of graft origin.

As regards this clonotype: Its antigen is undetermined.

During its preparation, the TCRbeta library received unique molecular identifiers. TCRdb reprocessed the PCR reads with MiXCR, giving one entry per CDR3 protein. The table includes about 830,000 distinct CDR3 sequences, 15% to 20% detected once. V was trimmed by 5 bases and J by 7 bases, leaving 22 bases between them. Germline CDR1 and CDR2: SGHTS and YDEGEE. The CDR3 covers 16 residues. The sample consisted of PBMCs, mostly from graft donor cells, taken 360 days after TCRalphabeta/CD19-depleted stem cell transplant. The sequence was collected from a male patient between 5 and 17 years old who had a stem cell transplant for acute lymphoblastic leukemia, so the T cells may come from the graft donor. The genes are TRBV5-8 and TRBJ2-1; possibly TRBD1 for D (6 bases). DNA of the CDR3: TGTGCCAGCAGTCATGGACAGCCCATTTCGGGGAATGAGCAGTTCTTC. Its protein is CASSHGQPISGNEQFF.